The 27 T cell receptor beta chains given below trace back to one sample, sequenced in a study of cytomegalovirus exposure and HLA in healthy donors. The PCR ran on 60 Vbeta and 13 Jbeta primers. Only in-frame clones appear in the TCRdb table, and some are missing; sequencing was by immunoSEQ multiplex PCR. The sample lists about 110,000 clones; more than 65% were seen once. The sample was PBMCs. These TCRs come from a man under 40 in good health and CMV-seropositive.

The chain uses TRBV10-2 and TRBJ2-2, with D possibly TRBD2 on 6 matching bases. This CDR3 is 15 amino acids long. The germline V gene encodes CDR1 WSHSY and CDR2 SAAADI. Trimming pared 2 bases from V and 3 bases from J, leaving 10 bases between. Here the CDR3 DNA reads TGCGCCAGCAGTGAGACAGGAGGGGACACCGGGGAGCTGTTTTTT. Protein product: CASSETGGDTGELFF.

This chain links TRBV25-1 with TRBJ2-2; TRBD1 matches 10 bases. The CDR3 runs to 15 residues. CDR1 and CDR2 (germline): MGHDK, SYGVNS. With V trimmed by 2 bases and J by 3 bases, 0 bases remained unmatched. CDR3 residues: CASSEGQGDTGELFF. CDR3 coding DNA: TGTGCCAGCAGTGAAGGACAGGGGGACACCGGGGAGCTGTTTTTT.

The genes are TRBV5-6 and TRBJ2-7; D may be TRBD1 (6 bases). From germline, CDR1 is SGHDT and CDR2 YYEEEE. The CDR3 runs 16 residues. With 4 bases removed from V and 2 bases from J, the gap between germline ends came to 19 bases. CDR3 in amino acids: CASSATGQARTYEQYF. The CDR3 DNA sequence: TGTGCCAGCAGCGCTACAGGGCAAGCTCGGACCTACGAGCAGTACTTC.

The V call is TRBV6-6, the J call TRBJ1-5; no definite D call. V lost 0 bases to trimming and J lost 6 bases, with 3 bases between them. The germline V gene encodes CDR1 MNHNY and CDR2 SVGAGI (reference sequence). This CDR3 has 12 amino acids. The CDR3 DNA is TGTGCCAGCAGTTACTCGAGTCAGCCCCAGCATTTT. Translating it yields CASSYSSQPQHF.

This sequence joins TRBV30 and TRBJ2-3; TRBD2 might be the D (6 bases). Deletions cut 5 bases from V and 6 bases from J, with 15 bases between. The CDR3 runs 13 residues. CDR1 is GTSNPN and CDR2 is SVGIG in the germline V gene (reference sequence). CDR3 coding DNA: TGTGCCTGGGGCTCGGGGGTCGCGGATACGCAGTATTTT. This sequence encodes CAWGSGVADTQYF.

The chain employs TRBV4-1 and TRBJ2-2, with a weak D call TRBD1 (7 bases). Trimming cost V 8 bases and J 7 bases, with 23 bases left between them. In germline, CDR1 is MGHRA, CDR2 YSYEKL. The CDR3 runs 16 residues. DNA for the CDR3: TGCGCCAGCCGGCCCGGAGGGGGCGGAGGTGGCGGGGAGCTGTTTTTT. Protein: CASRPGGGGGGGELFF.

The chain links TRBV7-9 to TRBJ1-5; 10 nucleotides match TRBD1. With 4 bases clipped from V and 11 bases from J, the junction kept 11 bases outside the gene matches. Germline CDR1 reads SEHNR; CDR2 reads FQNEAQ (reference sequence). The CDR3 totals 15 residues. The CDR3 loop reads CASSSLGDRGGAQHF. CDR3 in DNA: TGTGCCAGCAGCTCACTTGGGGACAGGGGTGGCGCCCAGCATTTT.

The chain is built from TRBV6-5 and TRBJ1-5; 9 bases are a match to TRBD1. The CDR3 runs to 15 residues. The junction had 3 bases not matched to a gene; V was cut back by 2 bases and J by 4 bases. The germline V gene has CDR1 MNHEY and CDR2 SVGAGI. The chain's CDR3 is CASSYGQGSNQPQHF. For the CDR3, the DNA is TGTGCCAGCAGTTACGGACAGGGGTCAAATCAGCCCCAGCATTTT.

The chain recombines TRBV10-1 with TRBJ2-1; TRBD2 matches 9 bases. CDR1 and CDR2 from the germline V gene are WNHNN and SYGVQD (reference sequence). The CDR3 extends over 15 amino acids. The ends lost 4 bases at V and 4 bases at J; junction bases unmatched: 5. The CDR3 loop is CASSARLADYNEQFF. The DNA for the CDR3 is TGCGCCAGCAGTGCTCGACTAGCGGATTACAATGAGCAGTTCTTC.

The gene calls are TRBV9 and TRBJ1-5, with D perhaps matching TRBD1 (5 bases). In germline, CDR1 is SGDLS, CDR2 YYNGEE. The CDR3 covers 14 residues. Trimming cost V 4 bases and J 4 bases, with 12 bases left between them. DNA for the CDR3: TGTGCCAGCAGCCTTTCGGGGGGGAATCAGCCCCAGCATTTT. It encodes CASSLSGGNQPQHF. Full variable domain (rest looked up from reference TRBV9 and TRBJ1-5): DSGVTQTPKHLITATGQRVTLRCSPRSGDLSVYWYQQSLDQGLQFLIQYYNGEERAKGNILERFSAQQFPDLHSELNLSSLELGDSALYFCASSLSGGNQPQHFGDGTRLSIL.

V is TRBV10-2 and J is TRBJ2-7, with 7 bases matching TRBD2. The J segment lost 3 bases and the V segment lost 6 bases, leaving 5 bases of the junction unmatched. CDR3 size: 13 residues. Looked up from germline, CDR1 is WSHSY and CDR2 is SAAADI. Here the CDR3 DNA reads TGCGCCAGCAGAGCGGGGAGGAACTACGAGCAGTACTTC. It codes for CASRAGRNYEQYF.

The rearrangement uses TRBV5-6 and TRBJ1-6; 7 bases fit TRBD1. The V gene's germline CDR1 is SGHDT and CDR2 YYEEEE. With 4 bases clipped from V and 3 bases from J, the junction kept 7 bases outside the gene matches. There are 16 residues in the CDR3. CDR3 sequence: CASSADRESYNSPLHF. CDR3 coding DNA: TGTGCCAGCAGCGCAGACAGGGAGAGCTATAATTCACCCCTCCACTTT.

The chain couples TRBV4-3 to TRBJ2-2; tentative D call: TRBD2 (7 bases). The germline V gene encodes CDR1 LGHNA and CDR2 YSLEER. V shed 4 bases and J shed 3 bases, with 15 bases lying between them. The CDR3 runs 16 residues. CDR3 bases: TGCGCCAGCAGCCCTTCATGGGGGGGCGACACCGGGGAGCTGTTTTTT. Translation gives CASSPSWGGDTGELFF.

The V and J genes are TRBV19 and TRBJ2-3, with TRBD1 matching over 9 bases. The germline V gene encodes CDR1 LNHDA and CDR2 SQIVND (reference sequence). The J segment lost 4 bases and the V segment lost 5 bases, leaving 4 bases of the junction unmatched. The CDR3 consists of 14 residues. Here the CDR3 reads CASSPRTGADTQYF. The CDR3 DNA follows: TGTGCCAGTAGTCCGCGGACAGGGGCAGATACGCAGTATTTT.

V gene TRBV10-3 combines with J gene TRBJ1-3; TRBD1 is a possible D gene (5 bases). CDR1 and CDR2 (germline): ENHRY, SYGVKD. Trimming took off 6 bases at V and 0 bases at J, with 12 bases between the two ends. CDR3 length: 15 amino acids. DNA of the CDR3: TGTGCCATCAGATCGGACACCAGCTCTGGAAACACCATATATTTT. Protein: CAIRSDTSSGNTIYF.

The chain combines TRBV7-9 with TRBJ1-4, with D perhaps TRBD1 (6 bases). V was shortened by 5 bases and J by 8 bases, with 12 bases between the two germline ends. The germline gives CDR1 SEHNR, CDR2 FQNEAQ (reference sequence). The CDR3 runs to 13 residues. CDR3 nucleotides: TGTGCCAGCAGCCCCAGGGGTGGCGAAAAACTGTTTTTT. Translating gives CASSPRGGEKLFF.

The chain joins TRBV19 to TRBJ2-1, with TRBD1 matching over 10 bases. V lost 4 bases, J lost 9 bases, and 6 bases stayed unmatched. The length of the CDR3 is 14 residues. From germline, CDR1 is LNHDA and CDR2 SQIVND (reference sequence). The CDR3: CASSTTGGFSEQFF. CDR3 DNA sequence: TGTGCCAGTAGTACGACAGGGGGCTTTAGTGAGCAGTTCTTC. Full variable domain (remainder filled in from reference TRBV19 and TRBJ2-1): DGGITQSPKYLFRKEGQNVTLSCEQNLNHDAMYWYRQDPGQGLRLIYYSQIVNDFQKGDIAEGYSVSREKKESFPLTVTSAQKNPTAFYLCASSTTGGFSEQFFGPGTRLTVL.

V and J are TRBV23-1 and TRBJ1-1, with D possibly matching TRBD1 (6 bases). TRBV23-1 has ORF status, its function being uncertain. V was shortened by 0 bases and J by 5 bases, with 7 bases between the two germline ends. The length of the CDR3 is 13 residues. CDR3 amino acids: CASSQSQGTEAFF. Written as DNA, the CDR3 is TGCGCCAGCAGTCAATCGCAGGGGACTGAAGCTTTCTTT.

The gene calls are TRBV28 and TRBJ1-2; D is uncertain. Trimming removed 3 bases from V and 4 bases from J, with 6 bases in between. Germline assignment: CDR1 MDHEN and CDR2 SYDVKM. This CDR3 region has 12 residues. CDR3 nucleotide sequence: TGTGCCAGCAGTTTCCAGTTCTATGGCTACACCTTC. Residues: CASSFQFYGYTF.

This clone was detected only once. The chain combines TRBV30 with TRBJ2-7; 7 bases map to TRBD1. Unmatched junction bases numbered 7, after V lost 2 bases and J lost 6 bases. Germline-derived CDR1 and CDR2 are GTSNPN and SVGIG (reference sequence). This CDR3 is built from 13 residues. The CDR3 loop reads CAWSISGTAEQYF. In DNA form, the CDR3 reads TGTGCCTGGAGTATTTCCGGGACAGCCGAGCAGTACTTC. Together with reference TRBV30 and TRBJ2-7, the CDR3 gives the full variable domain: SQTIHQWPATLVQPVGSPLSLECTVEGTSNPNLYWYRQAAGRGLQLLFYSVGIGQISSEVPQNLSASRPQDRQFILSSKKLLLSDSGFYLCAWSISGTAEQYFGPGTRLTVT.

The rearrangement uses TRBV5-8 and TRBJ1-5; the D is unclear. The V end was cut by 4 bases, the J end by 3 bases, with 14 bases between. In germline, CDR1 is SGHTS, CDR2 YDEGEE. The CDR3 has 15 amino acids. Here the CDR3 reads CASSLGGGLNQPQHF. The CDR3 nucleotides are TGTGCCAGCAGCCTGGGTGGTGGGCTCAATCAGCCCCAGCATTTT.

This chain links TRBV15 with TRBJ1-1; 12 positions match TRBD1. Germline CDR1 and CDR2: LNHNV and YYDKDF (reference sequence). The junction had 11 bases not matched to a gene; V was cut back by 5 bases and J by 4 bases. There are 17 residues in the CDR3. The CDR3 DNA is TGTGCCACCAGCCAAGGCCGGGACAGGGGGCTTGGCACTGAAGCTTTCTTT. Protein product: CATSQGRDRGLGTEAFF.

The chain couples TRBV30 to TRBJ2-7; 7 bases align to TRBD1. The CDR3 runs to 11 residues. V gave up 2 bases and J gave up 10 bases; unmatched junction bases: 5. Germline V gene sequence: CDR1 GTSNPN, CDR2 SVGIG (reference sequence). As DNA, the CDR3 is TGTGCCTGGAGTCTTCAGGGGGTTCAGTACTTC. It is translated as CAWSLQGVQYF.

This chain uses TRBV7-9 with TRBJ2-1; D perhaps matches TRBD2 (5 bases). Trimming shortened V by 4 bases and J by 0 bases, and 13 bases separated the two germline ends. This CDR3 spans 16 amino acids. CDR1 SEHNR and CDR2 FQNEAQ come from the germline V gene (reference sequence). CDR3 loop: CASSSERGSSYNEQFF. The DNA of the CDR3 is TGTGCCAGCAGCTCCGAGCGAGGGAGCTCCTACAATGAGCAGTTCTTC. Together with reference TRBV7-9 and TRBJ2-1, the CDR3 gives the full variable domain: DTGVSQNPRHKITKRGQNVTFRCDPISEHNRLYWYRQTLGQGPEFLTYFQNEAQLEKSRLLSDRFSAERPKGSFSTLEIQRTEQGDSAMYLCASSSERGSSYNEQFFGPGTRLTVL.

The chain links TRBV28 to TRBJ2-7, with 8 bases aligning to TRBD1. The CDR3 totals 15 residues. V shed 6 bases, J shed 2 bases, and the junction held 9 bases outside the gene matches. Germline V gene data show CDR1 as MDHEN and CDR2 as SYDVKM. The CDR3 DNA follows: TGTGCCAGCAGGATGACAGGGGTCCCTGCCTACGAGCAGTACTTC. This codes for CASRMTGVPAYEQYF. The full variable domain, with the rest looked up from reference TRBV28 and TRBJ2-7, is DVKVTQSSRYLVKRTGEKVFLECVQDMDHENMFWYRQDPGLGLRLIYFSYDVKMKEKGDIPEGYSVSREKKERFSLILESASTNQTSMYLCASRMTGVPAYEQYFGPGTRLTVT.

The V call is TRBV20-1, the J call TRBJ1-1; D not resolved. V dropped 1 base and J dropped 10 bases, with 10 bases sitting between them. CDR3 size: 11 residues. Germline V gene sequence: CDR1 DFQATT, CDR2 SNEGSKA (reference sequence). The CDR3 loop is CSARVHLVAFF. The CDR3 region has the DNA TGCAGTGCTAGAGTACATCTTGTAGCTTTCTTT.

The chain combines TRBV11-3 with TRBJ2-5; no definite D call. Germline V gene sequence: CDR1 SGHNT, CDR2 YENEEA. The length of the CDR3 is 12 residues. V was trimmed by 5 bases and J by 0 bases, leaving 4 bases between them. The CDR3 DNA reads TGTGCCAGCAGCCGGTACCAAGAGACCCAGTACTTC. Translated, it gives CASSRYQETQYF.